This T cell receptor beta chain emerged from a study of T cell repertoires in ileal Crohn's disease. Study-wide background: About half received postoperative treatment, under 14 with thiopurines and around 17 anti-TNF. Study-wide points: Compared with non-smokers, active smokers at surgery showed more clonal expansions. High-frequency clones were more common in sorted CD8 than CD4 cells.

Each sample's TCRB immunosequencing used 500 to 550 nanograms of biopsy DNA. Clones were read by immunoSEQ multiplex PCR, and TCRdb kept only the in-frame ones, dropping some. The table has 15,000 to 20,000 clones, more than 55% seen once; the top ten hold roughly 5%. The CDR3 is made up of 14 amino acids. V lost 6 bases and J 1 base, leaving 10 bases between the germline ends. Germline V gives CDR1 LNHDA, CDR2 SQIVND (reference sequence). Comment on this clone: Antigen unknown.

Sequences were obtained from ileal tissue. The V and J genes are TRBV19 and TRBJ1-5, with a tentative D call TRBD1 (5 bases). The origin of this receptor is an adult with Crohn's disease. The CDR3 sequence: CASRGLMSNQPQHF. In nucleotides, the CDR3 is TGTGCCAGTAGGGGGCTTATGAGCAATCAGCCCCAGCATTTT.